Listed below are T cell receptor beta chains from one sample, sequenced in a study of blood T cell repertoires in COVID-19. Repertoires were generated with immunoSEQ multiplex PCR, while TCRdb's copy carries only in-frame clones and drops some. The sample has about 400,000 clones; about 89% are singletons. The material sequenced was PBMCs or T cells enriched from blood (not recorded which). These receptors originate from a man between 40 and 49 years old in a cohort exposed to, infected with or recovered from COVID-19 (not recorded which). Both conserved end residues are part of each CDR3. The D gene is left open where the match is weak. Clone size is given for some rows only: seen once, a few or many times, or a class if the clone is expanded.

j_call d_call v_call clone_size cdr3_aa cdr3_nt
TRBJ1-5 - TRBV21-1 - CASTIGGGNQPQHF TGTGCCAGCACAATAGGGGGCGGCAATCAGCCCCAGCATTTT
TRBJ2-7 TRBD2 TRBV7-8 - CASSYFAGTSADEQYF TGTGCCAGCAGCTATTTTGCCGGGACTAGCGCCGACGAGCAGTACTTC
TRBJ2-2 - TRBV24-1 once CATSDPGTAGELFF TGTGCCACCAGTGACCCCGGTACGGCCGGGGAGCTGTTTTTT
TRBJ1-1 - TRBV5-6 - CASSPRGRPNTEAFF TGTGCCAGCAGCCCAAGGGGCCGCCCCAACACTGAAGCTTTCTTT
TRBJ1-2 - TRBV19 once CASRSSDNDYGYTF TGTGCCAGTAGGTCTAGCGACAATGACTATGGCTACACCTTC
TRBJ2-2 TRBD1 TRBV3-1/TRBV3-2 - CASSGTENTGELFF TGTGCCAGCAGCGGGACAGAGAACACCGGGGAGCTGTTTTTT
TRBJ2-1 - TRBV7-9 - CASSLQARSYNEQFF TGTGCCAGCAGCTTACAAGCGCGCTCCTACAATGAGCAGTTCTTC
TRBJ2-7 TRBD2 TRBV28 - CASSLPGTTITWQYF TGTGCCAGCAGTTTACCCGGGACTACCATCACTTGGCAGTACTTC
TRBJ2-7 - TRBV29-1 - CSVDRGGSYEQYF TGCAGCGTTGATCGAGGGGGCTCCTACGAGCAGTACTTC
TRBJ1-1 - TRBV9 - CASRSVGGNTEAFF TGTGCCAGCAGATCGGTCGGGGGGAACACTGAAGCTTTCTTT
TRBJ2-2 TRBD1 TRBV6-5 - CASSQGANTGELFF TGTGCCAGCAGTCAGGGGGCGAACACCGGGGAGCTGTTTTTT
TRBJ2-7 TRBD1 TRBV30 - CAWSVPRTGGYEQYF TGTGCCTGGAGTGTACCCCGGACAGGGGGCTACGAGCAGTACTTC
TRBJ2-4 - TRBV6-5 - CASSYSRRNIQYF TGTGCCAGCAGTTATTCCCGGAGAAACATTCAGTACTTC
TRBJ2-6 - TRBV7-8 - CASSFKRVPGITGANVLTF TGTGCCAGCAGCTTTAAGAGAGTTCCAGGGATAACTGGGGCCAACGTCCTGACTTTC
TRBJ2-2 - TRBV7-9 - CASSYQGLNTGELFF TGTGCCAGCAGCTATCAGGGGCTTAACACCGGGGAGCTGTTTTTT
TRBJ1-2 - TRBV7-9 few CASSSLQGPNNYGYTF TGTGCCAGCAGCTCCTTACAGGGTCCCAATAACTATGGCTACACCTTC
TRBJ2-7 TRBD2 TRBV28 - CASSPHPGLAEEGYEQYF TGTGCCAGCAGTCCTCACCCCGGACTAGCGGAGGAGGGGTACGAGCAGTACTTC
TRBJ2-5 - TRBV9 - CASSATSRERQETQYF TGTGCCAGCAGCGCTACTTCCCGGGAACGCCAAGAGACCCAGTACTTC
TRBJ2-1 TRBD2 TRBV6-5 - CASSYGSIAGYNEQFF TGTGCCAGCAGTTACGGGAGTATAGCGGGCTACAATGAGCAGTTCTTC
TRBJ1-1 TRBD1 TRBV7-9 - CASSGQGGTEAFF TGTGCCAGCAGCGGACAGGGGGGCACTGAAGCTTTCTTT
TRBJ1-2 TRBD1 TRBV6-4 - CASRGQGVWTF TGTGCCAGCAGGGGACAGGGGGTGTGGACCTTC
TRBJ1-5 - TRBV16 - CASSPRQGESQPQHF TGTGCCAGCAGCCCCCGGCAGGGTGAAAGTCAGCCCCAGCATTTT
TRBJ1-1 TRBD1 TRBV11-3 - CASSSGQKNTEAFF TGTGCCAGCAGCTCGGGACAGAAGAACACTGAAGCTTTCTTT
TRBJ2-1 - TRBV7-6 few CASSLAGGRYNEQFF TGTGCCAGCAGCTTAGCGGGAGGCCGTTACAATGAGCAGTTCTTC
TRBJ2-3 TRBD2 TRBV5-1 - CASSLGPGLADTNTQYF TGCGCCAGCAGCTTGGGACCGGGACTAGCGGATACAAATACGCAGTATTTT